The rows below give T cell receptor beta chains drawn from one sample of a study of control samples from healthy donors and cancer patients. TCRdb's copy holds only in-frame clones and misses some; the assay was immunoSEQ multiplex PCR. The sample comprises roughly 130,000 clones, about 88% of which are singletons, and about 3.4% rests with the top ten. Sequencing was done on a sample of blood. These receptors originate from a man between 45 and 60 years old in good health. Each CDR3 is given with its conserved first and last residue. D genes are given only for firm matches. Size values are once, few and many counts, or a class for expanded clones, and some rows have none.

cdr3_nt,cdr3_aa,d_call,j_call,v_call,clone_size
TGTGCCACCAGTGACCCTAACACTGAAGCTTTCTTT,CATSDPNTEAFF,NA,TRBJ1-1,TRBV24-1,NA
TGCGCCAGCAGCTTGGCGAGATTAGGCACCGGGGAGCTGTTTTTT,CASSLARLGTGELFF,NA,TRBJ2-2,TRBV5-1,NA
TGTGCCAGTAGTCCGAGACAGGGGGCGTATTGGGCTGGGGCCAACGTCCTGACTTTC,CASSPRQGAYWAGANVLTF,TRBD1,TRBJ2-6,TRBV19,NA
TGTGCCAGCAGCGAGGGACTAGCGGCGGATTCAAACACCGGGGAGCTGTTTTTT,CASSEGLAADSNTGELFF,TRBD2,TRBJ2-2,TRBV9,few
TGTGCCAGCAGTGAACTAGCGGGGGGGGCTTGGACCCAGTACTTC,CASSELAGGAWTQYF,TRBD2,TRBJ2-5,TRBV6-1,NA
TGTGCCAGCAGCTTAGGGGACAGGGCTGGTTCGAACACTGAAGCTTTCTTT,CASSLGDRAGSNTEAFF,TRBD1,TRBJ1-1,TRBV11-3,NA
TGTGCCTGGGGACGGAACGGATATAATTCACCCCTCCACTTT,CAWGRNGYNSPLHF,NA,TRBJ1-6,TRBV30,NA
TGTGCCAGCAGCTTAGGAGGGGGTGAAGCTTTCTTT,CASSLGGGEAFF,NA,TRBJ1-1,TRBV13,NA
TGCGCCAGCAGTTACGGACAGACTGGGGCCAACGTCCTGACTTTC,CASSYGQTGANVLTF,NA,TRBJ2-6,TRBV5-1,once
TGTGCCAGCAGTTCCGGACAGGTTGCGGATGAAAAACTGTTTTTT,CASSSGQVADEKLFF,TRBD1,TRBJ1-4,TRBV28,NA
TGTGCCAGCAGCTCAGCACTCCGGGGAGGGCTCGATGGCTACACCTTC,CASSSALRGGLDGYTF,NA,TRBJ1-2,TRBV7-8,NA
TGCGCCAGCAGATATGAGTCCAGGGGGAACACTGAAGCTTTCTTT,CASRYESRGNTEAFF,NA,TRBJ1-1,TRBV5-1,NA
TGTGCCTGGAGAAAAACCGGGACAGGGACATTTTACACTGAAGCTTTCTTT,CAWRKTGTGTFYTEAFF,TRBD1,TRBJ1-1,TRBV30,NA
TGTGCCAGCAGGGCCGGCCAGGGGGTGGGTTCACCCCTCCACTTT,CASRAGQGVGSPLHF,TRBD1,TRBJ1-6,TRBV27,NA
TGTGCCAGCAGTGAAGCCAACACCGGGGAGCTGTTTTTT,CASSEANTGELFF,NA,TRBJ2-2,TRBV6-1,NA
TGTGCCAGCACTAATTCGAGCGGGAGCTCCTACAATGAGCAGTTCTTC,CASTNSSGSSYNEQFF,TRBD2,TRBJ2-1,TRBV3-1/TRBV3-2,NA
TGTGCCAGCAGCGTAGGGACTAGCGGGGGGGAAGAGACCCAGTACTTC,CASSVGTSGGEETQYF,TRBD2,TRBJ2-5,TRBV9,NA
TGTGCCAGCAGTTTTCCACAAGAGACCCAGTACTTC,CASSFPQETQYF,NA,TRBJ2-5,TRBV12-3/TRBV12-4,NA
TGTGCCAGCAGTTTATTAGGGACAGGGAATGAGCAGTTCTTC,CASSLLGTGNEQFF,TRBD1,TRBJ2-1,TRBV27,NA
TGTGCCTGGAGTGTACCATGGGGAGAACATAACTATGGCTACACCTTC,CAWSVPWGEHNYGYTF,NA,TRBJ1-2,TRBV30,NA
TGTGCCAGCAGTGGAAGCTGGTCTAGGGCTTTCTTT,CASSGSWSRAFF,NA,TRBJ1-1,TRBV28,NA
TGTGCCAGCAGCCTCACGCCCGGGCAGCGGTCCGGGGAGCTGTTTTTT,CASSLTPGQRSGELFF,NA,TRBJ2-2,TRBV6-6,once
TGTGCCAGCATCGACCCTCTTTACGAGCAGTACTTC,CASIDPLYEQYF,NA,TRBJ2-7,TRBV28,NA
TGTGCCAGTAGGGGACAGGGGGGCAATCAGCCCCAGCATTTT,CASRGQGGNQPQHF,TRBD1,TRBJ1-5,TRBV19,NA
TGTGCCAGTAGTATACAGGGCGAATACAATGAGCAGTTCTTC,CASSIQGEYNEQFF,NA,TRBJ2-1,TRBV19,NA
TGCGCCAGCAGCCACGTCGGGGGGATCGTAGTCCATGGCTACACCTTC,CASSHVGGIVVHGYTF,NA,TRBJ1-2,TRBV4-1,NA
TGTGCCAGCTCTCGGGACAGCACCAATCAGCCCCAGCATTTT,CASSRDSTNQPQHF,TRBD1,TRBJ1-5,TRBV7-9,NA
TGTGCCAGCAGCTCCCCTCCGGGACAGGGTCGGTATGGCTACACCTTC,CASSSPPGQGRYGYTF,TRBD1,TRBJ1-2,TRBV28,NA
TGTGCCAGCAGTTCCGAGGGTGGGCCAACCTACGAGCAGTACTTC,CASSSEGGPTYEQYF,NA,TRBJ2-7,TRBV2,NA
TGCGCCAGCAGTGAGTCGATCTGGCCCACGACCTTC,CASSESIWPTTF,NA,TRBJ1-2,TRBV10-1,NA
TGTGCCAGCAGCCCGGACAGGGCGGGGCAGCCCCAGCATTTT,CASSPDRAGQPQHF,TRBD1,TRBJ1-5,TRBV3-1/TRBV3-2,few
TGTGCCAGCTCACCGGCCTACCTTAGCACAGATACGCAGTATTTT,CASSPAYLSTDTQYF,NA,TRBJ2-3,TRBV18,NA
TGCGCCAGCACCCAAGGTGGGGGGCCTCCAGATACGCAGTATTTT,CASTQGGGPPDTQYF,NA,TRBJ2-3,TRBV5-1,NA
TGTGCCAGCAGCTCCGACAGCTACGAGCAGTACTTC,CASSSDSYEQYF,NA,TRBJ2-7,TRBV12-1,NA
TGTGCCAGCAGTCCGGGACTAGTAGGGCAAGAGACCCAGTACTTC,CASSPGLVGQETQYF,TRBD2,TRBJ2-5,TRBV5-6,NA
TGTGCCAGCAATCCTAGACGGGCCCGAAGTACCGGGGAGCTGTTTTTT,CASNPRRARSTGELFF,NA,TRBJ2-2,TRBV2,NA
TGTGCCAGCAGCTGGGGTGGCGAGTCCCAGGGTGGCTACACCTTC,CASSWGGESQGGYTF,NA,TRBJ1-2,TRBV5-6,NA
TGTGCCACCAGTGGCGAGCGTCGGGAGACCCAGTACTTC,CATSGERRETQYF,NA,TRBJ2-5,TRBV24-1,NA
TGTGCCAGCAGCTTCGGGGACACAGATACGCAGTATTTT,CASSFGDTDTQYF,NA,TRBJ2-3,TRBV7-3,NA
TGTGCCAGCAGCCTTCAGGGTACAGGTATCTACGAGCAGTACTTC,CASSLQGTGIYEQYF,NA,TRBJ2-7,TRBV14,NA
TGTGCCAGCAGTTGGCCGGAGGGAGGTAAGGGCTACACCTTC,CASSWPEGGKGYTF,NA,TRBJ1-2,TRBV28,NA
TGTGCCAGCAGCTTACAGGGGGTGCACCCCGAGCAGTACTTC,CASSLQGVHPEQYF,TRBD1,TRBJ2-7,TRBV13,NA
TGTGCCACCAGCAGAGGCGAGACAGGCCGCCCCTATGGCTACACCTTC,CATSRGETGRPYGYTF,NA,TRBJ1-2,TRBV15,NA
TGTGCCAGCAGCTTAATAGGCACAGATACGCAGTATTTT,CASSLIGTDTQYF,NA,TRBJ2-3,TRBV7-3,NA
TGTGCCAGCAGCTTCGGGCTGGGCTGGAATGAGCAGTTCTTC,CASSFGLGWNEQFF,NA,TRBJ2-1,TRBV5-6,NA
TGTGCCAGCAGCTACCCGGCGGGGGGCCCCTACGAGCAGTACTTC,CASSYPAGGPYEQYF,TRBD2,TRBJ2-7,TRBV11-2,NA
TGTGCCAGCAGCCAAGAAGGGGAGCTGAGCAATGAGCAGTTCTTC,CASSQEGELSNEQFF,NA,TRBJ2-1,TRBV3-1/TRBV3-2,once
TGTGCCAGCAGCGTAGGGGGTAGCGGGGCGAACACCGGGGAGCTGTTTTTT,CASSVGGSGANTGELFF,TRBD2,TRBJ2-2,TRBV9,once
TGCGCCAGCAGTGATCCGGGAGCTGGAAACACCATATATTTT,CASSDPGAGNTIYF,NA,TRBJ1-3,TRBV10-1,NA
TGTGCCAGCAGTTACTCATGGGGGCCCAAAAACATTCAGTACTTC,CASSYSWGPKNIQYF,NA,TRBJ2-4,TRBV6-5,NA
TGTGCCAGCAGCCCAAAGGGGATGGCAGCGGGCCCCTACGAGCAGTACTTC,CASSPKGMAAGPYEQYF,NA,TRBJ2-7,TRBV7-9,NA
TGTGCCAGCAGCGCAGTCGGTGGAGGGCTAAGAGATACGCAGTATTTT,CASSAVGGGLRDTQYF,NA,TRBJ2-3,TRBV9,NA
TGTGCCAGCAGTTTAGGACAAAGTTACACTGAAGCTTTCTTT,CASSLGQSYTEAFF,NA,TRBJ1-1,TRBV28,NA
TGTGCCACCAGTGATTTGAAGTACGGGACAGGGGTTCGCAATGAGCAGTTCTTC,CATSDLKYGTGVRNEQFF,TRBD1,TRBJ2-1,TRBV24-1,NA
TGTGCCAGCAGTCGAGGAATAAGAGGGAATCAGCCCCAGCATTTT,CASSRGIRGNQPQHF,NA,TRBJ1-5,TRBV6-5,NA
TGTGCCAGCAGTGTCGGGTTGAGCAATCAGCCCCAGCATTTT,CASSVGLSNQPQHF,NA,TRBJ1-5,TRBV2,NA
TGTGCCAGCAGCTTAGGCCGTCAGGGGGTCTACGAGCAGTACTTC,CASSLGRQGVYEQYF,TRBD1,TRBJ2-7,TRBV13,NA
TGTGCCAGTAGTATTCAGGGCTCGGCTAGCTATGGCTACACCTTC,CASSIQGSASYGYTF,NA,TRBJ1-2,TRBV19,NA
TGTGCCAGCAGTGAAATGGGGAGGAACACTGAAGCTTTCTTT,CASSEMGRNTEAFF,NA,TRBJ1-1,TRBV6-1,NA
TGCGCCAGCAGTGGGGCAGCGAGCCGTGAGCAGTTCTTC,CASSGAASREQFF,NA,TRBJ2-1,TRBV10-1,NA